Here is one TCR beta chain with its context. The data derive from a study of T-cell memory formation after mild COVID-19. V lost 6 bases, J lost 5 bases, and 7 bases stayed unmatched. This CDR3 spans 15 amino acids. The germline gives CDR1 MDHEN, CDR2 SYDVKM. Sample barcodes and UMIs were carried by the TCR alpha and TCR beta cDNA libraries that 5'RACE generated with constant-segment primers. TCRdb ran MiXCR on the 5' RACE reads and lists one entry per CDR3 protein. This sample yields 200,000 to 250,000 distinct CDR3 sequences, of which 9.5% are seen a single time; roughly 4% belongs to the top ten. The sample taken for sequencing was PBMCs or a T cell subset sorted from them (not recorded which). The sequence was collected from a man between 18 and 29 years old who had mild COVID-19 (a few samples of this study predate the infection). Cell type and time point are not known. The chain links TRBV28 to TRBJ1-6, with 7 bases identical to TRBD1. The CDR3 loop is CASSYGTDHNSPLHF. CDR3 DNA sequence: TGTGCCAGCAGCTACGGGACAGACCATAATTCACCCCTCCACTTT.